This TCR beta chain was recorded in a study of T-cell memory formation after mild COVID-19. Looking at the study overall: The TCR clusters were mostly specific to one donor. General study points: Some responding clones appeared in pre-infection memory, suggesting cross-reactive memory joined. Contracting CD4+ clones lay largely in CM and EM, with CD8+ ones residing in EMRA.

The germline gives CDR1 SQVTM, CDR2 ANQGSEA. The CDR3 contains 13 residues. Trimming pared 4 bases from V and 0 bases from J, leaving 8 bases between. TCR alpha and TCR beta cDNA libraries carrying sample barcodes and UMIs were produced by 5'RACE using constant-segment primers. TCRdb redid the calling of the 5' RACE reads with MiXCR, one entry per CDR3 protein. This sample has hundreds of thousands of distinct CDR3 sequences, with around a quarter found just once. To note about this clonotype: Its specificity is unknown.

Material for sequencing was PBMCs or a T cell subset sorted from them (not recorded which). This chain connects TRBV29-1 to TRBJ2-3; D remains ambiguous. The TCR comes from an adult woman who had mild COVID-19 (a few samples of this study predate the infection). Cell type and time point are not known. The CDR3 sequence is CSVAGRSTDTQYF. The CDR3 DNA reads TGCAGCGTTGCAGGCAGAAGCACAGATACGCAGTATTTT.